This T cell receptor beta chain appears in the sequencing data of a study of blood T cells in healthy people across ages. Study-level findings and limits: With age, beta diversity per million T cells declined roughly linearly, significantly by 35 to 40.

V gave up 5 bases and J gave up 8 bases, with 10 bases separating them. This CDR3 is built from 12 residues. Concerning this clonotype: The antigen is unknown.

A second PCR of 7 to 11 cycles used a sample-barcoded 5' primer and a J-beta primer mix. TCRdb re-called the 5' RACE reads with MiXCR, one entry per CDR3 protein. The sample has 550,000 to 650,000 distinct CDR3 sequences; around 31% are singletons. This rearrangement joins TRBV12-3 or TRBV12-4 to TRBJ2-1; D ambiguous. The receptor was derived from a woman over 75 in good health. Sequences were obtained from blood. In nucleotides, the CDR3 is TGTGCCAGCAGTCCTACTGCCTATGAGCAGTTCTTC. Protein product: CASSPTAYEQFF.